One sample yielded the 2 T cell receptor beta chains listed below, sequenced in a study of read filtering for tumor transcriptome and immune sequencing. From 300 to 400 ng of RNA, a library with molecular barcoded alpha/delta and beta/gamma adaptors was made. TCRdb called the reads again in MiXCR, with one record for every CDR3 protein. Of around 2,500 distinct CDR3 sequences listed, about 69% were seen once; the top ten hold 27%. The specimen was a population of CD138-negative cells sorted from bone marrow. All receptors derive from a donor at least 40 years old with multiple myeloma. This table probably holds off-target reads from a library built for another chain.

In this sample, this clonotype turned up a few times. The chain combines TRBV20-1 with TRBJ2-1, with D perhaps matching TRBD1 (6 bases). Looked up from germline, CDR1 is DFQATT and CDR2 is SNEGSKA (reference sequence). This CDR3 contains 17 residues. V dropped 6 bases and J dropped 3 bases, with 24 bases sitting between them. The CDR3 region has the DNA TGCAGTGCCCGACCCCCGCACAGGGACGATATCTACAATGAGCAGTTCTTC. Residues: CSARPPHRDDIYNEQFF.

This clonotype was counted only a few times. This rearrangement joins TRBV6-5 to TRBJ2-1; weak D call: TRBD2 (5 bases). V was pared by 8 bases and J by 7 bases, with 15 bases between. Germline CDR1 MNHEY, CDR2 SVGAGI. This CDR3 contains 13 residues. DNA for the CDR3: TGTGCCAGCGCGGCTAGCTCTTTAAATGAGCAGTTCTTC. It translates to CASAASSLNEQFF.